The TCR beta chain described here comes from a study of cytomegalovirus exposure and HLA in healthy donors. Notes on this clone: Its specificity is not known.

PCR employed 60 Vbeta and 13 Jbeta primers. As handled by the study authors: An analysis that came later counted tens of millions of unique TCR beta chains, approximately 10 million shared. Sequencing used immunoSEQ multiplex PCR; TCRdb keeps in-frame clones, though not all of them. V and J calls and clone size come straight from that table; D and trimming were deduced from the DNA. Here the sample spans fewer than 250,000 clones, about nine tenths being singletons. Overall study results and limits: An Asian-associated ancestry cluster reportedly showed fewer N-insertions than the roughly 670-donor mean in a later analysis. Rates of TCR association differed by HLA locus in a later analysis, with DRB1 highest and HLA-C lowest.

This sequence originates from a boy aged 2 to 10 in good health and CMV-seronegative. The sample was PBMCs.

The CDR3 loop reads CAWSLDSVSYNSPLHF. CDR3 nucleotides: TGTGCCTGGAGTCTTGACAGCGTCTCCTATAATTCACCCCTCCACTTT. The gene calls are TRBV30 and TRBJ1-6; D is perhaps TRBD1 (5 bases). The V gene's germline CDR1 is GTSNPN and CDR2 SVGIG (reference sequence). The CDR3 extends over 16 amino acids. V was trimmed by 2 bases and J by 0 bases, leaving 11 bases between them.